The next 20 T cell receptor beta chains were all read from a single sample in a study of blood T cells in healthy people across ages. The use of a sample-barcoded 5' primer and a J-beta primer mix characterized a second PCR of roughly 6 to 11 cycles. TCRdb fed the 5' RACE reads into MiXCR, producing one record per CDR3 protein. The sample lists over 1.5 million distinct CDR3 sequences, roughly 49% occurring once. Sequences were obtained from blood. These receptors were collected from a woman aged 35 to 49 in good health.

This chain links TRBV20-1 with TRBJ1-2, with D possibly being TRBD1 (5 bases). CDR3 length: 12 residues. Between the trimmed V and J ends, which lost 5 bases and 1 base, there was a span of 8 bases. Germline V gene lookup returns CDR1 DFQATT and CDR2 SNEGSKA (reference sequence). CDR3 nucleotides: TGCAGTGCTCGGACACTTAACTATGGCTACACCTTC. Protein: CSARTLNYGYTF.

The gene calls are TRBV10-3 and TRBJ2-3; 7 bases fit TRBD1. V dropped 6 bases and J dropped 2; count of bases not matched to a gene: 5. The germline gives CDR1 ENHRY, CDR2 SYGVKD. The CDR3 length is 14 residues. CDR3 in DNA: TGTGCCATCAGACGACAGGGATCCACAGATACGCAGTATTTT. Amino acid sequence: CAIRRQGSTDTQYF.

This clonotype was detected many times. This chain joins TRBV7-2 and TRBJ2-3; 7 nucleotides align to TRBD2. The CDR3 is made up of 16 amino acids. The trim removed 0 bases at V and 1 base at J, leaving 4 bases unmatched. The germline gives CDR1 SGHTA, CDR2 FQGNSA. This CDR3 is CASSLAFAGGTDTQYF. CDR3 nucleotides: TGTGCCAGCAGCTTAGCTTTTGCGGGGGGCACAGATACGCAGTATTTT.

In its sample, this clonotype was seen a few times. The chain couples TRBV6-2 or TRBV6-3 to TRBJ2-5, with D unresolved. CDR3 length equals 14 residues. Trimming pared 6 bases from V and 5 bases from J, leaving 16 bases between. Looked up from germline, CDR1 is MNHEY and CDR2 is SVGEGT. CDR3 in DNA: TGTGCCAGCAGCCGGCTAGAGATTAAGGAGACCCAGTACTTC. Its translation: CASSRLEIKETQYF.

V gene TRBV10-2 combines with J gene TRBJ2-5; perhaps D is TRBD1 or TRBD2 (6 bases each). Germline CDR1 WSHSY, CDR2 SAAADI. This CDR3 contains 15 residues. Trimming removed 7 bases from V and 5 bases from J, with 20 bases in between. Here the CDR3 reads CASTIQGGYRETQYF. CDR3 bases: TGCGCCAGCACCATACAGGGAGGATATCGGGAGACCCAGTACTTC.

The chain carries TRBV11-1 and TRBJ2-1; tentatively, D is TRBD2 (5 bases). The CDR3 is 15 residues long. V dropped 0 bases and J dropped 8 bases, with 14 bases sitting between them. Germline V gene data show CDR1 as SGHAT and CDR2 as FQDESV (reference sequence). As DNA, the CDR3 is TGTGCCAGCAGCTTAGCTGCATATAGCGCCGATGAGCAGTTCTTC. It specifies CASSLAAYSADEQFF.

The J gene is TRBJ1-2, the V gene TRBV20-1; perhaps TRBD1 as D (5 bases). The germline V gene encodes CDR1 DFQATT and CDR2 SNEGSKA (reference sequence). V was pared by 0 bases and J by 5 bases, with 10 bases between. The length of the CDR3 is 13 residues. The CDR3 region is CSARDQGWYGYTF. The CDR3 nucleotides are TGCAGTGCTAGAGATCAGGGATGGTATGGCTACACCTTC.

This chain joins TRBV28 and TRBJ2-5, with a tentative D call TRBD2 (6 bases). V shed 6 bases and J shed 4 bases, with 18 bases lying between them. Germline V CDR1 and CDR2: MDHEN, SYDVKM. This CDR3 is 15 amino acids long. CDR3 bases: TGTGCCAGCAGGGACGGCGGGGCCGACGGAGAGACCCAGTACTTC. This codes for CASRDGGADGETQYF. The full variable domain, in which reference TRBV28 and TRBJ2-5 provide the parts outside the CDR3, is DVKVTQSSRYLVKRTGEKVFLECVQDMDHENMFWYRQDPGLGLRLIYFSYDVKMKEKGDIPEGYSVSREKKERFSLILESASTNQTSMYLCASRDGGADGETQYFGPGTRLLVL.

This clonotype was seen only a few times. The gene calls are TRBV20-1 and TRBJ2-5, with 8 bases identical to TRBD2. Per the germline V gene, CDR1 is DFQATT and CDR2 is SNEGSKA (reference sequence). J was trimmed by 1 base and V by 0 bases; bases with no gene match: 4. The CDR3 runs 15 residues. The CDR3 sequence: CSARDPGGTQETQYF. The CDR3, as DNA: TGCAGTGCTAGAGATCCGGGGGGGACCCAAGAGACCCAGTACTTC.

The chain carries TRBV20-1 and TRBJ1-2, with TRBD1 as a possible D gene (5 bases). This CDR3 has 14 residues. Trimming pared 3 bases from V and 8 bases from J, leaving 19 bases between. The germline V gene has CDR1 DFQATT and CDR2 SNEGSKA (reference sequence). CDR3 nucleotide sequence: TGCAGTGCTAGGGAAAGGGGACGCGCAGAAGGCTACACCTTC. Encoded protein: CSARERGRAEGYTF.

The chain links TRBV5-1 to TRBJ2-5, with 9 bases fitting TRBD1. Germline V CDR1 and CDR2: SGHRS, YFSETQ. The CDR3 has 16 amino acids. The V segment lost 1 base and the J segment 2 bases; nucleotides outside the gene matches: 6. As DNA, the CDR3 is TGCGCCAGCAGCTTGAACAGGGGGCTAGGGCAAGAGACCCAGTACTTC. As protein: CASSLNRGLGQETQYF.

With respect to this clonotype: The junction and the germline gene differ at one end; a read error may be behind it. This sequence joins TRBV5-6 and TRBJ2-7; 7 bases fit TRBD2. Germline V gives CDR1 SGHDT, CDR2 YYEEEE. The CDR3 extends over 15 amino acids. CDR3 sequence reads: CACSLRAGESYEQYF. The CDR3 DNA reads TGTGCCTGCAGCTTGCGCGCGGGAGAGTCCTACGAGCAGTACTTC.

The V call is TRBV5-6, the J call TRBJ1-6; D is uncertain. This CDR3 contains 14 residues. Germline CDR1 is SGHDT and CDR2 is YYEEEE. Trimming removed 4 bases at V and 6 bases at J, with 11 bases between. The CDR3, as DNA: TGTGCCAGCAGCGTGCCGGGGTCTAATTCACCCCTCCACTTT. Translating gives CASSVPGSNSPLHF.

CDR3 loop: CSASQYHEQFF. CDR3 DNA sequence: TGCAGTGCTAGTCAGTACCATGAGCAGTTCTTC. The chain combines TRBV20-1 with TRBJ2-1; D gene ambiguous. The V and J ends lost 3 bases and 8 bases respectively, with 8 bases between them. CDR3 length equals 11 residues. The V gene's germline CDR1 is DFQATT and CDR2 SNEGSKA (reference sequence).

This chain joins TRBV20-1 and TRBJ2-3; D call uncertain. Germline CDR1 is DFQATT and CDR2 is SNEGSKA (reference sequence). Trimming cost V 0 bases and J 0 bases, with 10 bases left between them. The CDR3 has 15 amino acids. Written as DNA, the CDR3 is TGCAGTGCTAGAGACCCGTTACGCAGCACAGATACGCAGTATTTT. Translation: CSARDPLRSTDTQYF.

In its sample, this clonotype was seen a few times. The genes are TRBV10-3 and TRBJ1-6; D not resolved. V was cut by 3 bases and J by 8 bases, with 2 bases left in between. From germline, CDR1 is ENHRY and CDR2 SYGVKD. The CDR3 has 11 amino acids. The CDR3, as DNA: TGTGCCATCAGTGACGATTCACCCCTCCACTTT. Its protein product is CAISDDSPLHF.

This clonotype was counted only a few times. J is TRBJ2-7 and V is TRBV20-1, with D unclear. The V and J ends lost 0 bases and 2 bases respectively, with 14 bases between them. This CDR3 contains 15 residues. The germline V gene encodes CDR1 DFQATT and CDR2 SNEGSKA (reference sequence). DNA for the CDR3: TGCAGTGCTAGAGATGGCAGGATGGGTACCTACGAGCAGTACTTC. This encodes CSARDGRMGTYEQYF.

This chain connects TRBV7-2 to TRBJ1-4; 8 positions match TRBD1. CDR1 and CDR2 (germline): SGHTA, FQGNSA. V lost 1 base, J lost 7 bases, and 5 bases stayed unmatched. The length of the CDR3 is 15 residues. CDR3 protein: CASSLGDRRGEKLFF. The CDR3 DNA reads TGTGCCAGCAGCTTAGGGGACAGGAGAGGTGAAAAACTGTTTTTT.

There are a few counts of this clonotype. The chain joins TRBV5-5 to TRBJ1-2; perhaps TRBD1 as D (6 bases). Trimming left V 4 bases short and J 4 bases short, with 14 bases between. This CDR3 has 14 residues. Germline loops: CDR1 SGHKS, CDR2 YYEKEE (reference sequence). CDR3 residues: CASSTGHLTYGYTF. The CDR3 coding sequence is TGTGCCAGCAGCACGGGACACCTTACCTATGGCTACACCTTC.

This clonotype was observed a handful of times. The chain recombines TRBV5-6 with TRBJ2-7, with D hard to call. Trimming stripped 4 bases from V and 6 bases from J, with 11 bases between. The CDR3 covers 12 residues. Germline V CDR1 and CDR2: SGHDT, YYEEEE. CDR3 region: CASSTGATEQYF. For the CDR3, the DNA is TGTGCCAGCAGCACCGGAGCCACCGAGCAGTACTTC.